This T cell receptor (beta chain) was obtained from a study of blood T cell repertoires in COVID-19. Whole-study context: Samples came from the United States, Italy and Spain, spanning acute and convalescent COVID-19. T cells, B-cell-depleted T cells, or PBMCs supplied cDNA or gDNA.

In the authors' workflow: Amplification with reference gene primers provided the estimates of nucleated cell counts. Produced via immunoSEQ multiplex PCR; TCRdb's table is partial and in-frame only. V, J and clone size derive from that table, while D and trimming were established from the DNA sequence. The data hold 85,000 to 120,000 clones, with 71% observed a single time. There are a few counts of this clone. Source material: peripheral blood. The receptor's source is a human donor with acute or convalescent COVID-19. The donor label of this sample is uncertain.

The chain's CDR3 is CASKGTEVEKLFF. In DNA, the CDR3 is TGTGCCAGCAAGGGGACAGAGGTAGAAAAACTGTTTTTT. The rearrangement joins TRBV2 to TRBJ1-4; TRBD1 agrees at 7 bases. Germline assignment: CDR1 SNHLY and CDR2 FYNNEI. V trimming: 7 bases; J trimming: 8 bases; junction bases outside the gene matches: 7. The CDR3 totals 13 residues.